What follows is one TCR beta chain and its context. This record belongs to a study of T cell changes during pregnancy in multiple sclerosis. Sequencing used immunoSEQ multiplex PCR; TCRdb keeps in-frame clones, though not all of them. Among under 80,000 clones listed, about 94% were seen once. The CDR3 spans 16 residues. Germline V CDR1 and CDR2: SGDLS, YYNGEE. V dropped 4 bases and J dropped 5; count of bases not matched to a gene: 11. The genes are TRBV9 and TRBJ2-1, with 8 nucleotides matching TRBD2. Sequenced material: peripheral blood, taken in the third trimester of pregnancy. The TCR comes from a female donor with multiple sclerosis, enrolled in a pregnancy study. The CDR3 nucleotides are TGTGCCAGCAGCATCAATCGGGGGGGGCCCCACAATGAGCAGTTCTTC. Translation gives CASSINRGGPHNEQFF.